This T cell receptor beta chain appears in the sequencing data of a study of blood T cell repertoires in COVID-19. Study information: Sites in the United States, Italy and Spain provided acute and convalescent COVID-19 samples. Sources were T cells, B-cell-depleted T cells, or PBMCs; the material itself was cDNA or gDNA.

Methods used by the authors: Reference gene primer amplification in the assay estimated nucleated cell counts. The table came from immunoSEQ multiplex PCR; TCRdb's copy has only in-frame clones and leaves some out. The V and J calls and clone size are taken from that table; D and trimming were inferred from the DNA. The sample holds about 260,000 clones, around nine tenths seen once. With 4 bases clipped from V and 3 bases from J, the junction kept 2 bases outside the gene matches. This CDR3 is 15 amino acids long. CDR1 is SGHAT, CDR2 FQNNGV, per germline. The sample taken for sequencing was peripheral blood. The rearrangement uses TRBV11-2 and TRBJ2-1; 11 bases align to TRBD2. The TCR originated in a man aged 35-49 years who had recovered from COVID-19. CDR3 nucleotides: TGTGCCAGCAGCTCGACTAGCGGGAACTACAATGAGCAGTTCTTC. The encoded protein is CASSSTSGNYNEQFF.